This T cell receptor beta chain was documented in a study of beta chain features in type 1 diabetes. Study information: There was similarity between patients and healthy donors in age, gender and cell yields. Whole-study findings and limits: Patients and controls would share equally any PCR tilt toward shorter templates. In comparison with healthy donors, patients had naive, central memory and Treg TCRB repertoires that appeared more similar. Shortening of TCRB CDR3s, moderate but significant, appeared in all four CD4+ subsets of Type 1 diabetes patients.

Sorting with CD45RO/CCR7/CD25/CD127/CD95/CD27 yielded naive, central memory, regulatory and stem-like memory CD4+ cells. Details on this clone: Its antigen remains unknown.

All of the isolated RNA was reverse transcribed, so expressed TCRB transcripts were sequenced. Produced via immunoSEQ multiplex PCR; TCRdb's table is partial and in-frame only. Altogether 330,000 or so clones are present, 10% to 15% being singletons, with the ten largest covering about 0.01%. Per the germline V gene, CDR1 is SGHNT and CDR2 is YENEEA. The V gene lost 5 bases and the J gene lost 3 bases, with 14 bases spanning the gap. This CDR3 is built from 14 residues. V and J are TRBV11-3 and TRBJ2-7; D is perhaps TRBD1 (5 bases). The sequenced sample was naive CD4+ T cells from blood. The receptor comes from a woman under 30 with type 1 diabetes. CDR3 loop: CASSPPGRVYEQYF. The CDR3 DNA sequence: TGTGCCAGCAGCCCACCGGGCAGGGTCTACGAGCAGTACTTC.